The source of this T cell receptor beta chain is a study of CD8+CD57+ T cells in acquired aplastic anemia. Study-level information: Sorted cells (CD4+ and CD8+) yielded DNA amounts that averaged roughly 3.5 ug.

CDR3 length equals 15 residues. The V end lost 1 base, the J end lost 1 base, and 11 bases lay between the germline ends. Germline V CDR1 and CDR2: SGHVS, FNYEAQ. Whole-study results and caveats: Patients and controls shared under 35 CD8+ CDR3 sequences, which appeared highly expressed in patients and within their immunodominant clones.

Genomic DNA served as template for TCR beta VDJ and CDR3 profiling. MiXCR, run by TCRdb on the reads, gives a single entry per CDR3 protein. The sample has about 160,000 distinct CDR3 sequences, around 52% seen once. Before being chosen for sequencing, patients had shown CD8+CD57+ cell expansion by flow cytometry. Blood samples were obtained from patients who had received no prior therapy. On this clonotype: Its target is unknown.

The sequence was collected from a human donor with aplastic anemia. V gene TRBV7-6 combines with J gene TRBJ2-7; either TRBD1 or TRBD2 may supply D (5 bases each). Sequenced input: sorted CD4+, CD8+, or CD8+CD57+ T cells (not recorded which) from PBMCs. The CDR3 is CASSLGPGLSYEQYF. CDR3 sequence (DNA): TGTGCCAGCAGCTTAGGACCGGGGCTTTCCTACGAGCAGTACTTC.